The subject of this entry is one T cell receptor (beta chain). Libraries were prepared by immunoSEQ multiplex PCR; TCRdb keeps only in-frame clonotypes and omits some of them. The top ten clones hold over 13% of a sample with roughly 69,000 clones, about four fifths of them seen once. This record comes from a study of T cell responses to AZD1222 COVID-19 vaccine. The TCR comes from an adult who received the AZD1222 COVID-19 vaccine. The sample consisted of peripheral blood, taken 28 days after the second AZD1222 dose.

DNA of the CDR3: TGTGCCAGCAGCCAGCCGGGACTAGCGGCACAAGAGACCCAGTACTTC. It is translated as CASSQPGLAAQETQYF. This rearrangement joins TRBV4-2 to TRBJ2-5, with 11 bases aligning to TRBD2. Germline loops: CDR1 LGHNA, CDR2 YNFKEQ. This CDR3 region has 16 residues. The V and J ends lost 3 bases and 2 bases, in that order; junction bases with no gene match: 5.